One sample yielded the 2 T cell receptor beta chains listed below, sequenced in a study of early T cells in non-severe SARS-CoV-2 infection. From the 5' RACE reads, TCRdb called clonotypes with MiXCR, one entry per CDR3 protein. Altogether about 67,000 distinct CDR3 sequences are present, approximately 10% being singletons, with the ten largest covering 3.5% to 4%. Input material: whole blood. The source is an adult who was a healthcare worker with PCR-confirmed SARS-CoV-2 infection or an uninfected control (not recorded which).

This clonotype has ten or more counts. The chain employs TRBV10-3 and TRBJ2-7; D possibly corresponds to TRBD1 (6 bases). The CDR3 covers 11 residues. Looked up from germline, CDR1 is ENHRY and CDR2 is SYGVKD. V lost 4 bases and J 12 bases, leaving 13 bases between the germline ends. CDR3 amino acids: CAISGRQGWYF. In nucleotides, the CDR3 is TGTGCCATCAGTGGGCGGCAGGGGTGGTACTTC.

Only a few counts were recorded for this clonotype. The genes are TRBV11-2 and TRBJ2-5; 9 bases align to TRBD2. The CDR3 runs 15 residues. Germline V gives CDR1 SGHAT, CDR2 FQNNGV. Trimming removed 3 bases from V and 4 bases from J; junction bases left unmatched: 6. CDR3 loop: CASSFQAGGVETQYF. CDR3 DNA: TGTGCCAGCAGCTTCCAAGCGGGAGGAGTAGAGACCCAGTACTTC.